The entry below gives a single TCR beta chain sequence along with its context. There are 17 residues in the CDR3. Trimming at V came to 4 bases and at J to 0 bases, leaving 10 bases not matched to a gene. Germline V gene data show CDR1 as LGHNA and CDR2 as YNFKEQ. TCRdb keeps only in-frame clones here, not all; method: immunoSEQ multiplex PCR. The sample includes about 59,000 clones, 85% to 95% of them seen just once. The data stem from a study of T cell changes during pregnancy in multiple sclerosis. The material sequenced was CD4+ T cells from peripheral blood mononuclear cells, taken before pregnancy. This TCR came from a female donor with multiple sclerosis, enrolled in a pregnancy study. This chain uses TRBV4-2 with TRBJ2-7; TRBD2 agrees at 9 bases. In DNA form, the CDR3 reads TGTGCCAGCAGCCGAGGGGTGGCGGGAGGGTACTCCTACGAGCAGTACTTC. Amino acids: CASSRGVAGGYSYEQYF.